This T cell receptor (beta chain) was observed in a study of human T cells and chemical hapten exposure. V dropped 0 bases and J dropped 7 bases, with 10 bases sitting between them. Per the germline V gene, CDR1 is SEHNR and CDR2 is FQNEAQ (reference sequence). The length of the CDR3 is 14 residues. This clonotype has just a few counts. TCRdb reprocessed the RACE reads via MiXCR and lists one record per CDR3 protein. The sample contains some 360,000 distinct CDR3 sequences, 5.1% of which appear only once. The time point: pre-sensitization, week 0. Specified treatment: therapeutic diphenylcyclopropenone sensitization with weekly scalp DPC.

V and J are TRBV7-9 and TRBJ2-1; D remains unclear. The specimen comprised whole blood, sampled in connection with sensitization to the hapten diphenylcyclopropenone (DPC). The TCR comes from a woman between 45 and 65 years old with alopecia areata. Some clones in this sample may be carry-over from other donors' samples. CDR3 loop: CASSLAGRTNEQFF. CDR3 in DNA: TGTGCCAGCAGCTTAGCTGGTCGAACTAATGAGCAGTTCTTC.